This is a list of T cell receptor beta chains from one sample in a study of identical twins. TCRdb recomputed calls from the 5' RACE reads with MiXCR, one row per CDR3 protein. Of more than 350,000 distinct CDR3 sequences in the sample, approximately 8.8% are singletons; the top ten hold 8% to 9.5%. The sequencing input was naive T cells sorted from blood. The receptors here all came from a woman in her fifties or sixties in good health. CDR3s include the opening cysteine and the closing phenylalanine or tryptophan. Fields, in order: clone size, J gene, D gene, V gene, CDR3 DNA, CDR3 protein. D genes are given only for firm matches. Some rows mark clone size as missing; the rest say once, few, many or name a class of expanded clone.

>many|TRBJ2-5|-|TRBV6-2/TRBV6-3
TGTGCCAGCCTGGGGGGACCCATCCAAGAGACCCAGTACTTC
CASLGGPIQETQYF
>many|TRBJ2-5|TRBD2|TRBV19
TGTGCCAGTAGCTTAGCGGGAGGACTACAAGAGACCCAGTACTTC
CASSLAGGLQETQYF
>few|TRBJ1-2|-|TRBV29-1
TGCAGCGCCGACCCCCCCTTTAAGGGCTACACCTTC
CSADPPFKGYTF
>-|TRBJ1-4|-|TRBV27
TGTGCCAGCAGTAACGCCCCTTATGAAAAACTGTTTTTT
CASSNAPYEKLFF
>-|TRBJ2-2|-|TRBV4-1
TGCGCCAGCAGCCAAGATTTTGGGTCCACCGGGGAGCTGTTTTTT
CASSQDFGSTGELFF
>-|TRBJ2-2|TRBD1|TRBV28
TGTGCCAGCAGAAGACAGGGTGGGGCCGGGGAGCTGTTTTTT
CASRRQGGAGELFF
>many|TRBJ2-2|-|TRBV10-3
TGTGCCATCACGACAGGTGCGACCGGGGAGCTGTTTTTT
CAITTGATGELFF
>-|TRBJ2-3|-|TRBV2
TGTGCCAGCAGCTCTGGGGCTCCGAATACGCAGTATTTT
CASSSGAPNTQYF
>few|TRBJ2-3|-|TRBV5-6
TGTGCCAGCAGCATTGAGGTGCAGGGGTCGAAGTATTTT
CASSIEVQGSKYF
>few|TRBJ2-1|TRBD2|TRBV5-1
TGCGCCAGCAGCTTGGAAGGACTAGCGAAAACCTACAATGAGCAGTTCTTC
CASSLEGLAKTYNEQFF
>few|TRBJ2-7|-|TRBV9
TGTGCCAGCAGCGTAGGTCTAATTGGGGTCACGACCGGACATTACGAGCAGTACTTC
CASSVGLIGVTTGHYEQYF
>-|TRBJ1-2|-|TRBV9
TGTGCCAGCAGCGTAGGGGGGTCGGGTACCTACACCTTC
CASSVGGSGTYTF
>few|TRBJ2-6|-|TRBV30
TGTGCCTGGAGTAAGGACTCTGGGGCCAACGTCCTGACTTTC
CAWSKDSGANVLTF
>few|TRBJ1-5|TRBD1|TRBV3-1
TGTGCCAGCAGCCAACAGGGGGGGGATCAGCCCCAGCATTTT
CASSQQGGDQPQHF
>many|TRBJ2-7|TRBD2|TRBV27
TGTGCCAGCAGCCTCCTTAGAGCGGGAGACTACGAGCAGTACTTC
CASSLLRAGDYEQYF
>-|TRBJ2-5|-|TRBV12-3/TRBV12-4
TGTGCCAGCAGTCTAAGGGTGTTGTCAGGGTCCGTAGAGACCCAGTACTTC
CASSLRVLSGSVETQYF
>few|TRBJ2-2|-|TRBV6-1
TGTGCCAGGGGAGAGCTGTTTTTT
CARGELFF
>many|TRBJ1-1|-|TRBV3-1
TGTGCCAGCAGCCAAGTTCGGTGGGACTCACATGCTTTCTTT
CASSQVRWDSHAFF
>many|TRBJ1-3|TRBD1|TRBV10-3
TGTGCCATCAGGAGGTTCCGGGACAGTTCTGGAAACACCATATATTTT
CAIRRFRDSSGNTIYF
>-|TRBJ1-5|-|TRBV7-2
TGTGCCAGCAGCTTAAGACCGGGGGTCCAGCCCCAGCATTTT
CASSLRPGVQPQHF
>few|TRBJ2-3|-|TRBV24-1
TGTGCCACCAGTGATTTGCGGCAAAGCACAGATACGCAGTATTTT
CATSDLRQSTDTQYF
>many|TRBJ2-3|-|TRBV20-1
TGCAGTGCTCGACTAGTTGGTGCAGATACGCAGTATTTT
CSARLVGADTQYF
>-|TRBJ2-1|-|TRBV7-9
TGTGCCAGCAGCCCGGTCATCACGGGGCGGGGCTCCTACAATGAGCAGTTCTTC
CASSPVITGRGSYNEQFF
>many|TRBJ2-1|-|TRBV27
TGTGCCAGTAGTGGTGAGCAGTTCTTC
CASSGEQFF
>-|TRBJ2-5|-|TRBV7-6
TGTGCCAGCAGCCTTAGGACACTAGGAGAGACCCAGTACTTC
CASSLRTLGETQYF
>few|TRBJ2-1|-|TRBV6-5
TGTGCCAGCAGTGGACAGTCAAATGAGCAGTTCTTC
CASSGQSNEQFF
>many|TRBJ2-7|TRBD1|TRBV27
TGTGCCAGCAGTTTAAATCGCGGGACAGGGGCCTACGAGCAGTACTTC
CASSLNRGTGAYEQYF
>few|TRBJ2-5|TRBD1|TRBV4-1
TGCGCCAGCAGCCAAGACGGGACAGGGAGGGTGTTCCAAGAGACCCAGTACTTC
CASSQDGTGRVFQETQYF
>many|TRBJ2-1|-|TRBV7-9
TGTGCCAGCAGCTTAGCGGGATTGACCTACAATGAGCAGTTCTTC
CASSLAGLTYNEQFF
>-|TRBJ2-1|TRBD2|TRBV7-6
TGTGCCAGCAGCTTAGGGGCGGGAGTTTCCCACAATGAGCAGTTCTTC
CASSLGAGVSHNEQFF
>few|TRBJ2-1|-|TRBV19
TGTGCCAGTACCACCGGGGCAGGTTATTACAATGAGCAGTTCTTC
CASTTGAGYYNEQFF
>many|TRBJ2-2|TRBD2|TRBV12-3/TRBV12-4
TGTGCCAGCAGTCCTCTAGCGGGAGGGAACACCGGGGAGCTGTTTTTT
CASSPLAGGNTGELFF
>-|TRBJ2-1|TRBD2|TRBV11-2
TGTGCCAGCACCCTGACTAGCGGGAGGTTCGGGGAGCAGTTCTTC
CASTLTSGRFGEQFF
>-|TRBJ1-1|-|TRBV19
TGTGCCAGTAGTCCTGGACTGGGGATGAACACTGAAGCTTTCTTT
CASSPGLGMNTEAFF
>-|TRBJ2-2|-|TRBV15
TGTGCCACCAGCAGACGACGGACTGGGAAGAACACCGGGGAGCTGTTTTTT
CATSRRRTGKNTGELFF
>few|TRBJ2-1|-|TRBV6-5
TGTGCCAGCAGTTACCTTACGGGGGAACCCTACAATGAGCAGTTCTTC
CASSYLTGEPYNEQFF
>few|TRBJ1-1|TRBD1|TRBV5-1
TGCGCCAGCAGCTGGGGACAGAACATGAACACTGAAGCTTTCTTT
CASSWGQNMNTEAFF
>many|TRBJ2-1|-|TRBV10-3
TGTGCCATCTTTGGTCAAGCCGACAATGAGCAGTTCTTC
CAIFGQADNEQFF
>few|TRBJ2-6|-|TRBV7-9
TGTGCCAGCAGCAATACTAACGCCGCGGCTGGGGCCAACGTCCTGACTTTC
CASSNTNAAAGANVLTF
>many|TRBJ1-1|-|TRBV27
TGTGCCAGCAGTCCCGGGGGGAACACTGAAGCTTTCTTT
CASSPGGNTEAFF
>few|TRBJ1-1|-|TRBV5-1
TGCGCCAGCAGCTTGGCGAGGGGTCGGACTGAAGCTTTCTTT
CASSLARGRTEAFF
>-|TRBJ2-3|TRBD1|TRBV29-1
TGCAGCTCCCGGACAGGGCCAGATACGCAGTATTTT
CSSRTGPDTQYF
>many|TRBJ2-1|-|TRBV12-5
TGTGCTAGTGGTTTCAGCTATGAGCAGTTCTTC
CASGFSYEQFF
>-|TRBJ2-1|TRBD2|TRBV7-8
TGTGCCAGCAGCCAGCCACCGGGACTAGCGGGACGGAGGGAGCAGTTCTTC
CASSQPPGLAGRREQFF
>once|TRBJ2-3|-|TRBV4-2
TGTGCCAGCAGCCAAGATGGGCCCCACTCGGATACGCAGTATTTT
CASSQDGPHSDTQYF
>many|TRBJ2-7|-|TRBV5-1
TGCGCCAGCAGCTTGAGTGGAGGGCCGGACGAGCAGTACTTC
CASSLSGGPDEQYF
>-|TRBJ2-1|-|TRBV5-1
TGCGCCAGCAGCCGGGTCGGGGGTAGGGATGAGCAGTTCTTC
CASSRVGGRDEQFF
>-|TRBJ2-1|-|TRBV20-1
TGCAGTGCTAGAGATATGGCGGGACCGAGGAATGAGCAGTTCTTC
CSARDMAGPRNEQFF
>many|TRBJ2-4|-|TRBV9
TGTGCCAGCAGCCCCCAGTGGGCGGGACCATATATTCAGTACTTC
CASSPQWAGPYIQYF
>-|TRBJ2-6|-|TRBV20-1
TGCAGTGCTAGAGATCTGGACGTCTCTGGGGCCAACGTCCTGACTTTC
CSARDLDVSGANVLTF
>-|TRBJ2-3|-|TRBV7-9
TGTGCCAGCAGTCAGGACTGGGAGTTCACAGATACGCAGTATTTT
CASSQDWEFTDTQYF
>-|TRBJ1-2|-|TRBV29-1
TGCAGCGTGAGGGGGGGCGCCGGGGTTGGCTATGGCTACACCTTC
CSVRGGAGVGYGYTF
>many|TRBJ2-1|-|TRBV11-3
TGTGCCAGCAGCTTACCCCCGGGACTCGAGCAGTTCTTC
CASSLPPGLEQFF
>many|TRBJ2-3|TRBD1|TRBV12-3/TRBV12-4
TGTGCCAGCAGTCGCCTGAGGACAGGCCCTGTGAGCAGTCCTGGGGCAGATACGCAGTATTTT
CASSRLRTGPVSSPGADTQYF
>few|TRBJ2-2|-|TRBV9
TGTGCCAGCAGCGTCAAGGGCGGGGAGCTGTTTTTT
CASSVKGGELFF
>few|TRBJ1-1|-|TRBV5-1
TGCGCCAGCAGTCCGCGGCCGTCACCTATCGAAGCTTTCTTT
CASSPRPSPIEAFF
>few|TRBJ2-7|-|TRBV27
TGTGCCAGCAGTCCGGACTACTACGAGCAGTACTTC
CASSPDYYEQYF
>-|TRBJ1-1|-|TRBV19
TGTGCCAGTAGGCTTGGGGAGACTGAAGCTTTCTTT
CASRLGETEAFF
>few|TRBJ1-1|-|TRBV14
TGTGCCAGCAGCCACAAAATCATGAACACTGAAGCTTTCTTT
CASSHKIMNTEAFF
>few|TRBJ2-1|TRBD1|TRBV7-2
TGTGCCAGCAGCTTAAGCGGACAGGCCTACAATGAGCAGTTCTTC
CASSLSGQAYNEQFF